A selection of T cell receptor beta chains follows, all from one sample in a study of sequential checkpoint blockade in melanoma. Using immunoSEQ multiplex PCR, the repertoire was profiled, and TCRdb retains in-frame clones only, with some absent. The repertoire holds approximately 6,000 clones, around half seen once, with 45% in the top ten. The sample consisted of CD8+ T cells sorted from blood (inferred from file names), taken from a patient given nivolumab and ipilimumab in sequence. Receptors originate from a human donor with melanoma. Both conserved end residues are part of each CDR3. D genes are given only for firm matches.

D gene	V gene	J gene	CDR3 protein
NA	TRBV19	TRBJ2-3	CASGRRGPPTDTQYF
TRBD2	TRBV4-3	TRBJ2-5	CASSQVLTSGETQYF
TRBD1	TRBV5-1	TRBJ1-6	CARTPRDRVSSPLHF
NA	TRBV4-3	TRBJ2-2	CASSQGGVTGELFF
TRBD1	TRBV7-2	TRBJ1-1	CASSLAGQGNLEAFF
TRBD2	TRBV6-4	TRBJ2-3	CASSPSGGAADTQYF
TRBD1	TRBV18	TRBJ2-5	CASSPPTGDRETQYF
TRBD2	TRBV4-3	NA	CASSQDAASGVYEQYF
TRBD1	TRBV7-8	TRBJ2-7	CASSLTSRRAGGIYEQYF
TRBD1	TRBV4-3	TRBJ2-6	CASSQESGGGANVLTF
NA	TRBV4-1	TRBJ2-2	CASSLSSGALSTGELFF
TRBD1	TRBV27	TRBJ2-7	CASSLRQGAGHEQYF
TRBD2	TRBV7-6	TRBJ2-5	CASSLARTSGGARRETQYF
TRBD1	TRBV28	TRBJ1-6	CASSWTGAGSPLHF
TRBD1	TRBV6-5	TRBJ2-7	CASSYLGQGYEQYF
NA	TRBV5-1	TRBJ2-1	CASSGTGKWDQFF
TRBD2	TRBV19	TRBJ2-3	CASSITSGPTDTQYF
NA	TRBV5-4	TRBJ2-2	CASVSGGPNTGELFF
NA	TRBV9	TRBJ1-2	CASSPWGERGGYTF
TRBD1	TRBV4-3	TRBJ1-2	CASSPRTGANYGYTF
NA	TRBV11-2	TRBJ1-1	CASSLEHAEGTEAFF
NA	TRBV19	TRBJ2-7	CASRAGSREQYF
NA	TRBV27	TRBJ2-7	CASSYGVPYEQYF
NA	TRBV6-5	TRBJ2-7	CASSYDYYEQYF
TRBD1	TRBV4-3	TRBJ2-7	CASSFSGTGEYEQYF
NA	TRBV28	TRBJ1-6	CASIRGSVVNSPLHF
NA	TRBV4-3	TRBJ2-1	CASSQEEADSYNEQFF
NA	TRBV15	TRBJ2-1	CATSVIRYNEQFF
NA	TRBV15	TRBJ2-5	CATSRAQRERETQYF
TRBD1	TRBV5-6	TRBJ2-7	CASSLAQGAHEQYF
NA	TRBV11-2	TRBJ2-7	CASSLGRGGWYEQYF
NA	TRBV6-5	TRBJ1-2	CASRGLRDDYGYTF
NA	TRBV6-5	TRBJ2-1	CASSSRLLGNEQFF
NA	TRBV10-3	TRBJ1-5	CAISVGGNQPQHF
NA	TRBV19	TRBJ2-2	CASSQTGNTGELFF